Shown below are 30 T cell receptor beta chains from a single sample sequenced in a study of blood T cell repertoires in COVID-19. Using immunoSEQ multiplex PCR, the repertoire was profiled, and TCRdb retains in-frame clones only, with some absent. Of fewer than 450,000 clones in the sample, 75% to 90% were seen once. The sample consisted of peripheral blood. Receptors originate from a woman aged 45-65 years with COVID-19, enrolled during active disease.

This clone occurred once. The CDR3 nucleotides read TGTGCCAGCAAGCGAAGCATGAACACTGAAGCTTTCTTT. Translation: CASKRSMNTEAFF. The chain is built from TRBV6-5 and TRBJ1-1, with D uncertain. The CDR3 runs 13 residues. Germline CDR1 is MNHEY and CDR2 is SVGAGI. The V and J ends lost 7 bases and 0 bases respectively, with 9 bases between them.

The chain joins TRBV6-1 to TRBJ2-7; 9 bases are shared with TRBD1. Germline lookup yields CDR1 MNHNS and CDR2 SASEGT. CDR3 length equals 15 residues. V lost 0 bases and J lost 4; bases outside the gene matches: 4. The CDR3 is CASSEAGTGRYEQYF. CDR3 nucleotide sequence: TGTGCCAGCAGTGAAGCCGGGACAGGGCGGTACGAGCAGTACTTC.

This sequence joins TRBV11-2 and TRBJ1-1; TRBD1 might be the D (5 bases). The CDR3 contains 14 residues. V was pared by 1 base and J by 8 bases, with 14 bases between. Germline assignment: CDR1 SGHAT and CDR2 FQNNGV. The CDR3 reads CASSLGAGGHEAFF. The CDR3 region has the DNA TGTGCCAGCAGCTTAGGAGCAGGCGGACACGAAGCTTTCTTT.

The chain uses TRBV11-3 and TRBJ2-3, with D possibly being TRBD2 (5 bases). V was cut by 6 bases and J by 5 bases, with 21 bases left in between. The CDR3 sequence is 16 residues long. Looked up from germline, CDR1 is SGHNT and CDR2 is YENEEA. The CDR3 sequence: CASSLRSSGSRDTQYF. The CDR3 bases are TGTGCCAGCAGTCTTCGCTCCAGCGGATCGAGAGATACGCAGTATTTT.

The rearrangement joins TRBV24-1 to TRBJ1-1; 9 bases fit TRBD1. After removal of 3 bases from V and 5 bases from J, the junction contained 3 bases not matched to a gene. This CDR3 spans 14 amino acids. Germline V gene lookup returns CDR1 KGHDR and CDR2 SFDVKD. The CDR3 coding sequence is TGTGCCACCAGTGATCCGGGACAGGGAACTGAAGCTTTCTTT. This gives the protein CATSDPGQGTEAFF.

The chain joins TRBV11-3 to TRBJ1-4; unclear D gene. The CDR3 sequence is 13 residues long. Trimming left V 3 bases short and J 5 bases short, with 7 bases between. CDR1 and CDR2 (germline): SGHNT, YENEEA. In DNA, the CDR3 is TGTGCCAGCAGCTTTAGGCGGAATGAAAAACTGTTTTTT. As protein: CASSFRRNEKLFF.

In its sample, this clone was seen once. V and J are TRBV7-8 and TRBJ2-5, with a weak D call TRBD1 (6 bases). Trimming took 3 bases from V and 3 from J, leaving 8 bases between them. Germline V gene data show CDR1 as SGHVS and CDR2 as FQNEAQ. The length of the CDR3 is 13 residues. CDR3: CASSFRGEETQYF. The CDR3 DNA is TGTGCCAGCAGCTTCAGGGGAGAAGAGACCCAGTACTTC.

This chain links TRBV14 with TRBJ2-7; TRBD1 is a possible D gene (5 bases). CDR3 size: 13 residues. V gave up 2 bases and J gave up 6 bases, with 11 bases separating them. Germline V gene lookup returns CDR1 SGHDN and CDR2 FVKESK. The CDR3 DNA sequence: TGTGCCAGCAGCCAAAGGGGCCTTCCCGAGCAGTACTTC. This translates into CASSQRGLPEQYF.

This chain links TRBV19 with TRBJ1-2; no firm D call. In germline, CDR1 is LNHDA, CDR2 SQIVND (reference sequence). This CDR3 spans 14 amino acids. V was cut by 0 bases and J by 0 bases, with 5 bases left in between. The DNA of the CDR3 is TGTGCCAGTAGTATAGATCTACCTAACTATGGCTACACCTTC. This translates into CASSIDLPNYGYTF.

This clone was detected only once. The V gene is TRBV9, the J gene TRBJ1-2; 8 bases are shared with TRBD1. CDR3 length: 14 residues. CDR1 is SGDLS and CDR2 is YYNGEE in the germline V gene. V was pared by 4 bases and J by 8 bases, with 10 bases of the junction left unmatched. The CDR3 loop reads CASSLMDRARGYTF. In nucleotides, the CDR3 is TGTGCCAGCAGCCTCATGGACAGGGCTAGGGGCTACACCTTC.

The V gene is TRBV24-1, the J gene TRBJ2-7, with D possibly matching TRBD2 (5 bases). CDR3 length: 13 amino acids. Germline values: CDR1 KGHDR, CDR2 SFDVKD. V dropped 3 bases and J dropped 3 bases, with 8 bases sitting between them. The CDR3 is CATSDLRGYEQYF. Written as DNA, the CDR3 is TGTGCCACCAGTGATCTCCGGGGCTACGAGCAGTACTTC.

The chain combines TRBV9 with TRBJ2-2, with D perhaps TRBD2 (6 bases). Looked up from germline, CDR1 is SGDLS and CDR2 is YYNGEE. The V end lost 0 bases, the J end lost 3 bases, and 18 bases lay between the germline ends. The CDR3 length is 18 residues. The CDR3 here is CASSVVPRWGDHTGELFF. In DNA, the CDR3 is TGTGCCAGCAGCGTAGTCCCCCGCTGGGGGGACCACACCGGGGAGCTGTTTTTT.

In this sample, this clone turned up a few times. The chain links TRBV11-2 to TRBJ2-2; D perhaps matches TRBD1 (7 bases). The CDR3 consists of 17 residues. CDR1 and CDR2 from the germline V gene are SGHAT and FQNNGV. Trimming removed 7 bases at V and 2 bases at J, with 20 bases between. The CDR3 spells CASISTGEVGNTGELFF. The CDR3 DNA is TGTGCCAGCATCAGTACAGGGGAGGTCGGCAACACCGGGGAGCTGTTTTTT.

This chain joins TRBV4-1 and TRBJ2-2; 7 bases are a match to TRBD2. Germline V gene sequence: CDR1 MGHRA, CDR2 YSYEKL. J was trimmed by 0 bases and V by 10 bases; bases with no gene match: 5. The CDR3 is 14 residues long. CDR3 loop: CATRGGANTGELFF. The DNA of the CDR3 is TGCGCCACCCGCGGGGGTGCGAACACCGGGGAGCTGTTTTTT.

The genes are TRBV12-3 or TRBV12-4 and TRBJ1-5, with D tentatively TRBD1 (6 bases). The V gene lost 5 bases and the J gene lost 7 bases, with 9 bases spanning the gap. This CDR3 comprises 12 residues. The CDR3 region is CASSPQGQPQHF. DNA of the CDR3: TGTGCCAGCAGTCCCCAGGGGCAGCCCCAGCATTTT.

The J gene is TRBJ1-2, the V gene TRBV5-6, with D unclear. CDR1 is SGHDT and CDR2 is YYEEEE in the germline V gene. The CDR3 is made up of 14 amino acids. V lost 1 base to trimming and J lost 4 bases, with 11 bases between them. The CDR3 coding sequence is TGTGCCAGCAGCTTGATCTTTACAGCCTATGGCTACACCTTC. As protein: CASSLIFTAYGYTF.

CDR3 nucleotides: TGTGCCAGCAGTTACTTGGACAGCTCTGGCTACACCTTC. It translates to CASSYLDSSGYTF. J is TRBJ1-2 and V is TRBV6-5, with D perhaps matching TRBD1 (6 bases). CDR3 size: 13 residues. Per the germline V gene, CDR1 is MNHEY and CDR2 is SVGAGI. The V end lost 1 base, the J end lost 7 bases, and 10 bases lay between the germline ends.

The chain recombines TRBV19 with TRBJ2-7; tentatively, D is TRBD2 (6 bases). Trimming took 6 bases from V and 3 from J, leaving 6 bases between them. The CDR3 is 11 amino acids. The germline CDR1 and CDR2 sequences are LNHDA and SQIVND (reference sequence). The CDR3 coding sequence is TGTGCCAGTAGGGACTACTACGAGCAGTACTTC. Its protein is CASRDYYEQYF.

The CDR3 loop is CATRTSGRGGEQFF. The CDR3 bases are TGTGCCACCAGAACTAGCGGGAGGGGGGGTGAGCAGTTCTTC. V and J are TRBV15 and TRBJ2-1; 13 nucleotides agree with TRBD2. Germline values: CDR1 LNHNV, CDR2 YYDKDF (reference sequence). This CDR3 has 14 residues. J was trimmed by 9 bases and V by 6 bases; bases with no gene match: 5.

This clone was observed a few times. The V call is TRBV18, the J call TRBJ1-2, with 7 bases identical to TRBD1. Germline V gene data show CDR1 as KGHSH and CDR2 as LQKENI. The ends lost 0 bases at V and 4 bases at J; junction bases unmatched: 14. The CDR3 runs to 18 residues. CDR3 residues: CASSPPVGGRGISYGYTF. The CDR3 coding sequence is TGTGCCAGCTCACCACCGGTTGGCGGCAGGGGGATTTCCTATGGCTACACCTTC.

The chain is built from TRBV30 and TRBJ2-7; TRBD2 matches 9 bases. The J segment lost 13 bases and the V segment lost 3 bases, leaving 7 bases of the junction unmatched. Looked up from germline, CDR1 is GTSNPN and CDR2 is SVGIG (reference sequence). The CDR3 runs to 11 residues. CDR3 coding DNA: TGTGCCTGGAGCTCTAGCGGGGACCTCTACTTC. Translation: CAWSSSGDLYF.

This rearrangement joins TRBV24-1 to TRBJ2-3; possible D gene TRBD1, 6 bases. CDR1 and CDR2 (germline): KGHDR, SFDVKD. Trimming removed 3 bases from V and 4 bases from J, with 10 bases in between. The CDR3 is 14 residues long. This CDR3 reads CATSDPTGPDTQYF. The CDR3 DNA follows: TGTGCCACCAGTGATCCAACAGGGCCAGATACGCAGTATTTT.

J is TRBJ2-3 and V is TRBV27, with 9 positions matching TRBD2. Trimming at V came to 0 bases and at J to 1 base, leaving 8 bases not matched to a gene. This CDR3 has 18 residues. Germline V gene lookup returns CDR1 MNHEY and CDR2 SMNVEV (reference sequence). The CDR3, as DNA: TGTGCCAGCAGTTTATCGAGGTCTAGCGGGGCCCGCACAGATACGCAGTATTTT. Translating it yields CASSLSRSSGARTDTQYF.

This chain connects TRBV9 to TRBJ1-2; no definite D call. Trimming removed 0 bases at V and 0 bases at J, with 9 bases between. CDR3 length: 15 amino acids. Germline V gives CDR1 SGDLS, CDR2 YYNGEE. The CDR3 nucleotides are TGTGCCAGCAGCGTAGTTGGCAGTACTAACTATGGCTACACCTTC. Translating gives CASSVVGSTNYGYTF.

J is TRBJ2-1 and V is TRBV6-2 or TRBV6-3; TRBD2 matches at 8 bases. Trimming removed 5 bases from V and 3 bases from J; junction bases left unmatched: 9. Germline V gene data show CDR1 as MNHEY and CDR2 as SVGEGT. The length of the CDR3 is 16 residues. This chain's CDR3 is CASSPRGTRGYNEQFF. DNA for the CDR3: TGTGCCAGCAGTCCGCGCGGGACTAGAGGCTACAATGAGCAGTTCTTC.

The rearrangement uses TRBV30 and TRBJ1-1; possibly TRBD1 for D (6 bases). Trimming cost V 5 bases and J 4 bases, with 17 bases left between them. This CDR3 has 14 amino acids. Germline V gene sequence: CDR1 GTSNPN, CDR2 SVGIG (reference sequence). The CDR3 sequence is CAWDPGGPATEAFF. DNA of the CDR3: TGTGCCTGGGATCCTGGGGGCCCGGCCACTGAAGCTTTCTTT.

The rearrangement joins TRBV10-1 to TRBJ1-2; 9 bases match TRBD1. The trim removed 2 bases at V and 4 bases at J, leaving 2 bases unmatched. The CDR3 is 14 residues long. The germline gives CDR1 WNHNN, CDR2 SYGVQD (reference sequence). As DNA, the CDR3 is TGCGCCAGCAGTGAGACGGGACAGGGCTATGGCTACACCTTC. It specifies CASSETGQGYGYTF.

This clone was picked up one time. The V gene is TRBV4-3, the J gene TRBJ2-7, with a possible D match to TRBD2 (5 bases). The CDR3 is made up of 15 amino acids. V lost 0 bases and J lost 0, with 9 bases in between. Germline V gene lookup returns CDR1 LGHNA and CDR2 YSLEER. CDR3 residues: CASSQEEGISYEQYF. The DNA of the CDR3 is TGCGCCAGCAGCCAAGAAGAGGGAATCTCCTACGAGCAGTACTTC.

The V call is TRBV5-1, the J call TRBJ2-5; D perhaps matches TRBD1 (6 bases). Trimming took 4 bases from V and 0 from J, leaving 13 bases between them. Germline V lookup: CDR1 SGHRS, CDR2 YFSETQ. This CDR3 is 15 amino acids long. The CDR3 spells CASSTRGLDQETQYF. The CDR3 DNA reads TGCGCCAGCAGCACCAGGGGTCTCGACCAAGAGACCCAGTACTTC.

The CDR3 is CASSPRQGPDTQYF. The CDR3 nucleotides are TGTGCCAGCAGCCCACGACAGGGTCCAGATACGCAGTATTTT. This sequence joins TRBV7-9 and TRBJ2-3; 7 bases match TRBD1. Germline trimming cut 5 bases from V and 4 bases from J; bases unmatched to any gene: 6. There are 14 residues in the CDR3. The V gene's germline CDR1 is SEHNR and CDR2 FQNEAQ (reference sequence).